The sequence of this T cell receptor (beta chain) was determined in a study of radiotherapy plus CTLA-4 blockade in lung cancer. The study, taken as a whole, reports: Tumor-origin TCR clones grew in blood after radiotherapy plus ipilimumab.

Worth noting for this clone: What it binds is unknown.

Only in-frame clones appear in the TCRdb table, and some are missing; sequencing was by immunoSEQ multiplex PCR. The sample holds 30,000 to 40,000 clones, 85% to 90% seen once. From germline, CDR1 is SGHTA and CDR2 FQGNSA. The CDR3 is made up of 14 amino acids. The J segment lost 7 bases and the V segment lost 1 base, leaving 7 bases of the junction unmatched. This receptor was identified in a human donor with non-small cell lung cancer who had stable disease on radiotherapy plus ipilimumab. The sample in question was peripheral blood, obtained from a patient treated with radiotherapy plus ipilimumab. The V call is TRBV7-2, the J call TRBJ2-7; 7 bases match TRBD2. The CDR3 here is CASSLVAGVGEQYF. CDR3 nucleotides: TGTGCCAGCAGCTTAGTGGCGGGAGTTGGGGAGCAGTACTTC.